The 4 T cell receptor beta chains presented below share a single source sample, sequenced in a study of lymphopenia after photon versus proton radiotherapy. Clones were read by immunoSEQ multiplex PCR, and TCRdb kept only the in-frame ones, dropping some. The data show about 49,000 clones, with around four fifths seen just once and roughly 29% held by the top ten. The sample here was peripheral blood, taken from a patient treated with photon-based radiotherapy. The origin of the receptors is a man aged 50 to 59 with gastric cancer.

This clone has a handful of counts. The V and J genes are TRBV6-6 and TRBJ1-2; possibly TRBD1 for D (6 bases). Germline loops: CDR1 MNHNY, CDR2 SVGAGI (reference sequence). The CDR3 totals 11 residues. Trimming removed 10 bases from V and 7 bases from J, with 13 bases in between. The CDR3 is CATREGGGYTF. The DNA for the CDR3 is TGTGCCACCCGCGAGGGGGGTGGCTACACCTTC.

J is TRBJ2-2 and V is TRBV7-9; tentative D call: TRBD1 (6 bases). The CDR3 extends over 14 amino acids. Germline CDR1 and CDR2: SEHNR and FQNEAQ (reference sequence). V gave up 3 bases and J gave up 4 bases, with 9 bases separating them. CDR3 region: CASSLGHGTGELFF. CDR3 bases: TGTGCCAGCAGCTTGGGACACGGCACCGGGGAGCTGTTTTTT.

V usage is TRBV2 and J usage is TRBJ2-7, with D possibly matching TRBD1 (6 bases). The CDR3 totals 14 residues. Trimming removed 2 bases from V and 9 bases from J, with 17 bases in between. Germline-derived CDR1 and CDR2 are SNHLY and FYNNEI. The CDR3 region has the DNA TGTGCCAGCAGTGAACAGGGGTCCCCGGTACGGCAGTACTTC. This encodes CASSEQGSPVRQYF.

CDR3 sequence reads: CASRPTTSGRAYRTPYNEQFF. As DNA, the CDR3 is TGCGCCAGCCGCCCCACGACTAGCGGGAGGGCCTATAGGACCCCCTACAATGAGCAGTTCTTC. This chain joins TRBV5-1 and TRBJ2-1; 14 positions match TRBD2. The germline V gene encodes CDR1 SGHRS and CDR2 YFSETQ. CDR3 length: 21 residues. J gave up 2 bases and V 7 bases, and 20 bases lay outside the gene matches.